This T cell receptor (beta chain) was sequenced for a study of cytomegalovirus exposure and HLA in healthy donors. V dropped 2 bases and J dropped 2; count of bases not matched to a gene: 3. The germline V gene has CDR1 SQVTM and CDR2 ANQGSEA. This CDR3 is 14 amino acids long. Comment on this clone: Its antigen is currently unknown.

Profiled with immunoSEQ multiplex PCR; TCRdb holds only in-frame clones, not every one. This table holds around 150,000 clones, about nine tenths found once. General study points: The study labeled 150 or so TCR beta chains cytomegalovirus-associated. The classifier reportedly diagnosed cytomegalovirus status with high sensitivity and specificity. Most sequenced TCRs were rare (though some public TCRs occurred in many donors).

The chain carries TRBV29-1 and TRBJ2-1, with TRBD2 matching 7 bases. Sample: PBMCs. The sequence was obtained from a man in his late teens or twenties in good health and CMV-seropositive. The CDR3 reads CSVEKLATYNEQFF. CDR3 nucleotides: TGCAGCGTTGAAAAACTAGCGACCTACAATGAGCAGTTCTTC.